The clone carrying this TCR beta chain has just a few counts. TCRdb re-called the 5' RACE reads with MiXCR, one entry per CDR3 protein. This table has about 890,000 distinct CDR3 sequences, 10% to 15% appearing once. The sample comes from a study of identical twins. Germline V gene sequence: CDR1 DFQATT, CDR2 SNEGSKA (reference sequence). This CDR3 spans 17 amino acids. V lost 3 bases, J lost 1 base, and 11 bases stayed unmatched. The same data also went into a second study, on yellow fever vaccine responses in identical twins.

The rearrangement links TRBV20-1 to TRBJ2-5; 10 bases match TRBD2. The sequence derives from a young woman in good health. Sequences were obtained from PBMCs. The CDR3 region has the DNA TGCAGTGCTAGCGGGACTAGCGTTTTTGCGGCCCAAGAGACCCAGTACTTC. This encodes CSASGTSVFAAQETQYF.